A selection of T cell receptor beta chains follows, all from one sample in a study of blood T cell repertoires in COVID-19. Profiled with immunoSEQ multiplex PCR; TCRdb holds only in-frame clones, not every one. The table includes 95,000 to 110,000 clones, approximately 84% detected once. Sequencing was performed on peripheral blood. Source of these receptors: a human donor in a cohort sampled during active COVID-19. Both conserved end residues are part of each CDR3. The D gene is left open where the match is weak. Some rows mark clone size as missing; the rest say once, few, many or name a class of expanded clone.

cdr3_aa: CASSLGGGLSGNTIYF; cdr3_nt: TGTGCCAGCAGCTTAGGAGGGGGTCTCTCTGGAAACACCATATATTTT; v_call: TRBV7-2; d_call: -; clone_size: -; cdr3_length: 16; j_call: TRBJ1-3
cdr3_aa: CASSSPGQLSSGNTIYF; cdr3_nt: TGTGCCAGCAGCTCCCCGGGACAACTAAGCTCTGGAAACACCATATATTTT; v_call: TRBV7-2; d_call: -; clone_size: -; cdr3_length: 17; j_call: TRBJ1-3
cdr3_aa: CASTRSTEFKETQYF; cdr3_nt: TGTGCCAGCACTCGGTCGACGGAGTTTAAAGAGACCCAGTACTTC; v_call: TRBV5-4; d_call: -; clone_size: once; cdr3_length: 15; j_call: TRBJ2-5
cdr3_aa: CASSLGVQRLAVKETQYF; cdr3_nt: TGTGCCAGCAGCTTGGGAGTTCAGCGGCTAGCGGTTAAAGAGACCCAGTACTTC; v_call: TRBV5-4; d_call: TRBD2; clone_size: -; cdr3_length: 18; j_call: TRBJ2-5
cdr3_aa: CASSANAGNTIYF; cdr3_nt: TGTGCCAGCAGCGCGAATGCTGGAAACACCATATATTTT; v_call: TRBV7-3; d_call: -; clone_size: once; cdr3_length: 13; j_call: TRBJ1-3
cdr3_aa: CASSTRASAGSYNEQFF; cdr3_nt: TGCGCCAGCAGCACCCGAGCTTCGGCGGGCTCCTACAATGAGCAGTTCTTC; v_call: TRBV5-1; d_call: -; clone_size: -; cdr3_length: 17; j_call: TRBJ2-1
cdr3_aa: CASSVPSRAGEQYF; cdr3_nt: TGTGCCAGCAGCGTCCCTAGCAGGGCGGGGGAGCAGTACTTC; v_call: TRBV7-2; d_call: -; clone_size: -; cdr3_length: 14; j_call: TRBJ2-7
cdr3_aa: CASSEALGLAGGFEQFF; cdr3_nt: TGTGCCAGCAGTGAAGCGCTAGGACTAGCGGGAGGATTTGAGCAGTTCTTC; v_call: TRBV6-1; d_call: TRBD2; clone_size: -; cdr3_length: 17; j_call: TRBJ2-1
cdr3_aa: CAISESGTPATNEKLFF; cdr3_nt: TGTGCCATCAGTGAGTCCGGGACACCTGCAACTAATGAAAAACTGTTTTTT; v_call: TRBV10-3; d_call: -; clone_size: -; cdr3_length: 17; j_call: TRBJ1-4
cdr3_aa: CASSLAGGAGSGYTF; cdr3_nt: TGTGCCAGCAGCTTAGCAGGGGGCGCGGGTTCTGGCTACACCTTC; v_call: TRBV7-8; d_call: TRBD1; clone_size: -; cdr3_length: 15; j_call: TRBJ1-2
cdr3_aa: CASRLGTGVNQPQHF; cdr3_nt: TGTGCCAGTAGGCTCGGGACAGGGGTCAATCAGCCCCAGCATTTT; v_call: TRBV19; d_call: TRBD1; clone_size: few; cdr3_length: 15; j_call: TRBJ1-5
cdr3_aa: CASSPWRAGGSSHEQYF; cdr3_nt: TGTGCCAGCAGCCCATGGCGGGCGGGAGGGTCTAGCCACGAGCAGTACTTC; v_call: TRBV21-1; d_call: -; clone_size: -; cdr3_length: 17; j_call: TRBJ2-7
cdr3_aa: CSVRSPRTGNGKNTEAFF; cdr3_nt: TGCAGCGTTCGAAGCCCCCGGACAGGAAACGGGAAGAACACTGAAGCTTTCTTT; v_call: TRBV29-1; d_call: TRBD1; clone_size: once; cdr3_length: 18; j_call: TRBJ1-1
cdr3_aa: CASSPDGQGLNSPLHF; cdr3_nt: TGCGCCAGCAGCCCCGACGGACAGGGATTAAATTCACCCCTCCACTTT; v_call: TRBV5-1; d_call: TRBD1; clone_size: -; cdr3_length: 16; j_call: TRBJ1-6
cdr3_aa: CASTPRATNEKLFF; cdr3_nt: TGTGCCAGCACCCCCAGGGCAACTAATGAAAAACTGTTTTTT; v_call: TRBV6-6; d_call: -; clone_size: -; cdr3_length: 14; j_call: TRBJ1-4
cdr3_aa: CASSIDGDSLNYNEQFF; cdr3_nt: TGTGCCAGTAGTATAGATGGGGACAGTCTGAACTACAATGAGCAGTTCTTC; v_call: TRBV19; d_call: TRBD1; clone_size: few; cdr3_length: 17; j_call: TRBJ2-1
cdr3_aa: CASRGQLWTSGRYGQFF; cdr3_nt: TGTGCCAGCAGGGGACAGCTCTGGACTAGCGGGAGGTATGGGCAGTTCTTC; v_call: TRBV28; d_call: TRBD2; clone_size: -; cdr3_length: 17; j_call: TRBJ2-1
cdr3_aa: CASSLFVGQGGSPLHF; cdr3_nt: TGTGCCAGCAGTTTATTTGTGGGACAGGGTGGTTCACCCCTCCACTTT; v_call: TRBV28; d_call: TRBD1; clone_size: -; cdr3_length: 16; j_call: TRBJ1-6
cdr3_aa: CASSQEWTGLTDTQYF; cdr3_nt: TGCGCCAGCAGCCAAGAGTGGACAGGGCTCACAGATACGCAGTATTTT; v_call: TRBV4-3; d_call: TRBD1; clone_size: -; cdr3_length: 16; j_call: TRBJ2-3
cdr3_aa: CASSLDQANYGYTF; cdr3_nt: TGTGCCAGCAGCTTAGACCAGGCTAACTATGGCTACACCTTC; v_call: TRBV7-9; d_call: -; clone_size: -; cdr3_length: 14; j_call: TRBJ1-2
cdr3_aa: CAISPRYEQYF; cdr3_nt: TGTGCCATCAGTCCACGGTACGAGCAGTACTTC; v_call: TRBV10-3; d_call: -; clone_size: -; cdr3_length: 11; j_call: TRBJ2-7
cdr3_aa: CASSRRGFAGNTIYF; cdr3_nt: TGTGCCAGCAGCCGGCGGGGTTTCGCTGGAAACACCATATATTTT; v_call: TRBV5-4; d_call: -; clone_size: once; cdr3_length: 15; j_call: TRBJ1-3
cdr3_aa: CASSLGLAGGADTQYF; cdr3_nt: TGTGCCAGCAGTTTGGGACTAGCGGGAGGCGCAGATACGCAGTATTTT; v_call: TRBV11-2; d_call: TRBD2; clone_size: -; cdr3_length: 16; j_call: TRBJ2-3
cdr3_aa: CASRRGGPTSGNTIYF; cdr3_nt: TGTGCCAGCCGGCGAGGGGGTCCTACCTCTGGAAACACCATATATTTT; v_call: TRBV28; d_call: -; clone_size: -; cdr3_length: 16; j_call: TRBJ1-3
cdr3_aa: CASSQNGGGNQPQHF; cdr3_nt: TGTGCCAGCAGCCAAAATGGGGGCGGGAATCAGCCCCAGCATTTT; v_call: TRBV3-1/TRBV3-2; d_call: -; clone_size: -; cdr3_length: 15; j_call: TRBJ1-5
cdr3_aa: CASSSSYTGAAGNTIYF; cdr3_nt: TGCGCCAGCAGCTCGTCCTACACAGGGGCGGCTGGAAACACCATATATTTT; v_call: TRBV5-1; d_call: TRBD1; clone_size: -; cdr3_length: 17; j_call: TRBJ1-3
cdr3_aa: CASSLGLAGGPGELFF; cdr3_nt: TGTGCCAGCAGCTTAGGGCTAGCGGGAGGGCCTGGGGAGCTGTTTTTT; v_call: TRBV7-3; d_call: TRBD2; clone_size: once; cdr3_length: 16; j_call: TRBJ2-2
cdr3_aa: CASSEAYTGELFF; cdr3_nt: TGTGCCAGCAGCGAGGCTTACACCGGGGAGCTGTTTTTT; v_call: TRBV11-3; d_call: -; clone_size: few; cdr3_length: 13; j_call: TRBJ2-2
cdr3_aa: CASSRSGSTDTQYF; cdr3_nt: TGTGCCAGCAGCCGATCGGGTAGCACAGATACGCAGTATTTT; v_call: TRBV11-3; d_call: -; clone_size: once; cdr3_length: 14; j_call: TRBJ2-3
cdr3_aa: CASSPGQGRHEQFF; cdr3_nt: TGTGCCAGCAGCCCCGGACAGGGGAGGCATGAGCAGTTCTTC; v_call: TRBV9; d_call: TRBD1; clone_size: -; cdr3_length: 14; j_call: TRBJ2-1
cdr3_aa: CAIRQENTGELFF; cdr3_nt: TGTGCCATCCGACAGGAGAACACCGGGGAGCTGTTTTTT; v_call: TRBV5-4; d_call: -; clone_size: few; cdr3_length: 13; j_call: TRBJ2-2
cdr3_aa: CASSLIGQIRNTEAFF; cdr3_nt: TGTGCCAGCAGCTTAATTGGACAGATAAGGAACACTGAAGCTTTCTTT; v_call: TRBV7-3; d_call: -; clone_size: -; cdr3_length: 16; j_call: TRBJ1-1
cdr3_aa: CASSLIRVAPNEQFF; cdr3_nt: TGTGCCAGCAGCCTTATCCGAGTAGCCCCCAATGAGCAGTTCTTC; v_call: TRBV11-2; d_call: -; clone_size: -; cdr3_length: 15; j_call: TRBJ2-1
cdr3_aa: CASSWGGWTEAFF; cdr3_nt: TGTGCCAGCAGTTGGGGGGGATGGACTGAAGCTTTCTTT; v_call: TRBV28; d_call: -; clone_size: -; cdr3_length: 13; j_call: TRBJ1-1
cdr3_aa: CASSNGTALGTQHF; cdr3_nt: TGCGCCAGCAGCAACGGGACAGCCCTCGGAACCCAGCATTTT; v_call: TRBV5-1; d_call: TRBD1; clone_size: -; cdr3_length: 14; j_call: TRBJ1-5
cdr3_aa: CASSPRLGDTEAFF; cdr3_nt: TGTGCCAGCAGCCCAAGACTGGGAGACACTGAAGCTTTCTTT; v_call: TRBV7-8; d_call: -; clone_size: -; cdr3_length: 14; j_call: TRBJ1-1
cdr3_aa: CASSFLHGGTYEQYF; cdr3_nt: TGTGCCAGCAGCTTCCTGCACGGGGGTACCTACGAGCAGTACTTC; v_call: TRBV7-2; d_call: -; clone_size: -; cdr3_length: 15; j_call: TRBJ2-7
cdr3_aa: CASSTTGVSGNTIYF; cdr3_nt: TGTGCCAGCAGCACCACCGGGGTATCCGGAAACACCATATATTTT; v_call: TRBV7-8; d_call: -; clone_size: -; cdr3_length: 15; j_call: TRBJ1-3
cdr3_aa: CAISEGRGPPYNEQFF; cdr3_nt: TGTGCCATCAGTGAAGGGCGGGGCCCCCCCTACAATGAGCAGTTCTTC; v_call: TRBV10-3; d_call: -; clone_size: once; cdr3_length: 16; j_call: TRBJ2-1
cdr3_aa: CASSLTRQGVGEQFF; cdr3_nt: TGTGCCAGCAGCTTGACGAGACAGGGGGTCGGTGAGCAGTTCTTC; v_call: TRBV7-3; d_call: TRBD1; clone_size: -; cdr3_length: 15; j_call: TRBJ2-1
cdr3_aa: CASKPGLADYNEQFF; cdr3_nt: TGTGCCAGCAAACCGGGACTAGCGGACTACAATGAGCAGTTCTTC; v_call: TRBV2; d_call: TRBD2; clone_size: -; cdr3_length: 15; j_call: TRBJ2-1
cdr3_aa: CASSRAGQGFRNTIYF; cdr3_nt: TGTGCCAGCAGCCGAGCCGGACAGGGATTTCGAAACACCATATATTTT; v_call: TRBV3-1/TRBV3-2; d_call: TRBD1; clone_size: -; cdr3_length: 16; j_call: TRBJ1-3
cdr3_aa: CASNKQGLSTDTQYF; cdr3_nt: TGTGCCAGCAATAAACAGGGACTAAGCACAGATACGCAGTATTTT; v_call: TRBV6-6; d_call: -; clone_size: -; cdr3_length: 15; j_call: TRBJ2-3